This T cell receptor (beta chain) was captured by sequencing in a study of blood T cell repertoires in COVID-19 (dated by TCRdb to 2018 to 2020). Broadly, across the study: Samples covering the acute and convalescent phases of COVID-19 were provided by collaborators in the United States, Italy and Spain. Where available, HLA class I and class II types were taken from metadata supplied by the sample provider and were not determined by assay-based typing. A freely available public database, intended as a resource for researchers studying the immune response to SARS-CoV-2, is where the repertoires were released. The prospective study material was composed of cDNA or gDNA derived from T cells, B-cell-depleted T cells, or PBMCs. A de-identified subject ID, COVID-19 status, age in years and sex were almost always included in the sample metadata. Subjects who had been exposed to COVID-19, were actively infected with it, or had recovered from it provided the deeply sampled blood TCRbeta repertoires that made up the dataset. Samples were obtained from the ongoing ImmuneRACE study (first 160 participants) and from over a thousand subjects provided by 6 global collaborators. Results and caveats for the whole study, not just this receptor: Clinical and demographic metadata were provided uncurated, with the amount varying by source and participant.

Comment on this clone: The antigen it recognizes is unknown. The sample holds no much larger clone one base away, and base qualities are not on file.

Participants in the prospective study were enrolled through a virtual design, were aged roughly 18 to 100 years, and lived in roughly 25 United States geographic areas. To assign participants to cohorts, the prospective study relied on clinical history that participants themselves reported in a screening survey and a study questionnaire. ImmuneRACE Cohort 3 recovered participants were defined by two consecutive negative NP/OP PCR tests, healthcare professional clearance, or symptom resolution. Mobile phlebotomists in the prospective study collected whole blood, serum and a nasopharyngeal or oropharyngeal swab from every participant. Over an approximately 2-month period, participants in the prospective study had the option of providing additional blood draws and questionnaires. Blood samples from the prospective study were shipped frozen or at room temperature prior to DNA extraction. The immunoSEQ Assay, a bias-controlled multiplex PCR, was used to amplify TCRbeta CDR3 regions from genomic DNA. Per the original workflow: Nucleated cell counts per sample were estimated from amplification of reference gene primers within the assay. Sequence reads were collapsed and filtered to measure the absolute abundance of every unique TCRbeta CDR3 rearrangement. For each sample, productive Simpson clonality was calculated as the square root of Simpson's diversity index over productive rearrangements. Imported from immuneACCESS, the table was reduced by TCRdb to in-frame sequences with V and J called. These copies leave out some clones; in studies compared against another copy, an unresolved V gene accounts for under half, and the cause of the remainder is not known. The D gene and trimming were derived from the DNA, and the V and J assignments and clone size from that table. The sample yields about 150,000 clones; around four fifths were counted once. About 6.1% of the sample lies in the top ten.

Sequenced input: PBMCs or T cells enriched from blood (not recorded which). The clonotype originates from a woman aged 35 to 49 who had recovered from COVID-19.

The sequence in DNA is TGTGCCAGCAGCGGGCCCTCCAGCGGCCGAGAGACCCAGTACTTC. It codes for CASSGPSSGRETQYF. The V and J segments used are TRBV11-2 and TRBJ2-5; possibly the D gene is TRBD2, per 5 matching bases. Inclusive of the bounding cysteine and phenylalanine, the CDR3 is 15 residues long. Only CDR3 DNA is held: 45 bases, read in frame from base 1. Reading the germline V gene gives CDR1 SGHAT and CDR2 FQNNGV. V sheds 5 bases and J sheds 4 bases, leaving 17 bases between their ends.